This T cell receptor beta chain was captured by sequencing in a study of control samples from healthy donors and cancer patients. Data came from immunoSEQ multiplex PCR; TCRdb stores just in-frame clones and leaves some out. The sample has 100,000 to 150,000 clones, over 80% seen once. V gave up 5 bases and J gave up 5 bases; unmatched junction bases: 4. The CDR3 runs 13 residues. In germline, CDR1 is SEHNR, CDR2 FQNEAQ (reference sequence). The gene calls are TRBV7-9 and TRBJ1-2; 8 bases map to TRBD1. Sequenced sample: PBMCs. The sequence derives from an elderly man with head and neck cancer. The CDR3 region is CASSVRQGYGYTF. The CDR3 nucleotides read TGTGCCAGCAGCGTTAGACAGGGGTATGGCTACACCTTC.